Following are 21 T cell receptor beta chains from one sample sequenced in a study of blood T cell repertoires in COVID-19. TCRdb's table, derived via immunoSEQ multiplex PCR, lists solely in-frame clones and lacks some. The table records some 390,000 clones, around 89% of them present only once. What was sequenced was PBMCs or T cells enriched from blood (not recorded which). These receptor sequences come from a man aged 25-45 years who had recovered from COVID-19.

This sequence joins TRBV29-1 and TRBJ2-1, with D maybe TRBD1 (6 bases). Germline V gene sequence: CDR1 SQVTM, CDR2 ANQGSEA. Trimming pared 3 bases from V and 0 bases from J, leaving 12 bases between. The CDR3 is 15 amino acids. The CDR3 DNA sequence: TGCAGCGTTGAGCCCAGGGGAAGCTCCTACAATGAGCAGTTCTTC. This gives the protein CSVEPRGSSYNEQFF.

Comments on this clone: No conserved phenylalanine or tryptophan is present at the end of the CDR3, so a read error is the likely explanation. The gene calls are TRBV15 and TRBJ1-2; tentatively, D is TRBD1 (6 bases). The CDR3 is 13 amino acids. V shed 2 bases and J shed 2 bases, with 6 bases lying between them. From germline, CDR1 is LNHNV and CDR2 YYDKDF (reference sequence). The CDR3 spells CATSRQGNYGYTS. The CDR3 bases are TGTGCCACCAGCAGACAGGGGAACTATGGCTACACCTCC.

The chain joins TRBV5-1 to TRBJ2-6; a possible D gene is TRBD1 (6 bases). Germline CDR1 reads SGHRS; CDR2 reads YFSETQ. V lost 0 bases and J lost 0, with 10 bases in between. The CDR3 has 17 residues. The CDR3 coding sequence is TGCGCCAGCAGCTTGGCGACAGGAACCTCTGGGGCCAACGTCCTGACTTTC. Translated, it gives CASSLATGTSGANVLTF.

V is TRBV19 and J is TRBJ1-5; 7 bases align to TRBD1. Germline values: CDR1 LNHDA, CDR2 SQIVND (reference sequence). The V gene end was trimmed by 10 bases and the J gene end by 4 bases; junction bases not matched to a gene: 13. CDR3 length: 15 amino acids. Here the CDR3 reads CATTDRDSRNQPQHF. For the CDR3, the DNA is TGTGCCACTACCGACCGGGACAGTAGGAATCAGCCCCAGCATTTT.

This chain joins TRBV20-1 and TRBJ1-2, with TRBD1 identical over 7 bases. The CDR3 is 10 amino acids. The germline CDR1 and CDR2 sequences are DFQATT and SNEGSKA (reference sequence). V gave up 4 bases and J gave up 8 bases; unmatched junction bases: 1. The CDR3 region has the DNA TGCAGTGCTACGGACAGGGGCTACACCTTC. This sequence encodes CSATDRGYTF.

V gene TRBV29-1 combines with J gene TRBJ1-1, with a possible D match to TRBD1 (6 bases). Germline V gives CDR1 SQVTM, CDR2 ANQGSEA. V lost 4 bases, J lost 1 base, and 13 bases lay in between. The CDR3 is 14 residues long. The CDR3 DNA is TGCAGCGTTGTAGAGACAGGCGGGAACACTGAAGCTTTCTTT. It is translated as CSVVETGGNTEAFF.

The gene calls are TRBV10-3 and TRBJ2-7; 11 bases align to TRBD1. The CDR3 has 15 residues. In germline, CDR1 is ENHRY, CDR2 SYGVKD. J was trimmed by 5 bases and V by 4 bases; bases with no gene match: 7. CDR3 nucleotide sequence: TGTGCCATCAGTGGGGGACAGGGGGTAGGGAACGAGCAGTACTTC. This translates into CAISGGQGVGNEQYF.

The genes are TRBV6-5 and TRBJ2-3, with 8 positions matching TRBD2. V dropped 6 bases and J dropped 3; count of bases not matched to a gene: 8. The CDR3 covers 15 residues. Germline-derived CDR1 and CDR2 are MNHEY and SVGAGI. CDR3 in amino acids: CASSVQTSVTDTQYF. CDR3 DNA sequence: TGTGCCAGCAGCGTTCAGACTAGCGTTACAGATACGCAGTATTTT.

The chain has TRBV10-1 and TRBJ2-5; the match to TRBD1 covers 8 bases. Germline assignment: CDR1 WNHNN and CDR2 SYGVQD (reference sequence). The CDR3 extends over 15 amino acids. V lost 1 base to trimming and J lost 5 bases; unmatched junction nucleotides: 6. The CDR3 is CASSEFRDRWETQYF. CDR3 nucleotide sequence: TGCGCCAGCAGTGAGTTCCGGGACAGGTGGGAGACCCAGTACTTC.

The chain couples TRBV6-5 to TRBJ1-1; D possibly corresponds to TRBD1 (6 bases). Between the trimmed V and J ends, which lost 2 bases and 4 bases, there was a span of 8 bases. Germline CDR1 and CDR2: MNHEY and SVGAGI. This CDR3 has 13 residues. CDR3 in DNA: TGTGCCAGCAGTTACCAGGGGCCCACTGAAGCTTTCTTT. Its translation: CASSYQGPTEAFF.

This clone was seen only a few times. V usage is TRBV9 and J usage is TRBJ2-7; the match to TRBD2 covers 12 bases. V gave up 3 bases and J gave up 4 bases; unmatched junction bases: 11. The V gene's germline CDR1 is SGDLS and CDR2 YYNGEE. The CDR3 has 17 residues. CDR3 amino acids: CASSAEPGLAGGYEQYF. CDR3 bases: TGTGCCAGCAGCGCAGAACCGGGACTAGCGGGTGGGTACGAGCAGTACTTC.

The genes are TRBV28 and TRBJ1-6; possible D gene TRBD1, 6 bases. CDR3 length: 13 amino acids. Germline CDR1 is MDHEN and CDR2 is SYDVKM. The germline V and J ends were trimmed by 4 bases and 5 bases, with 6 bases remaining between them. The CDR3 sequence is CASSYRDNSPLHF. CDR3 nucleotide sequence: TGTGCCAGCAGTTACAGGGATAATTCACCCCTCCACTTT. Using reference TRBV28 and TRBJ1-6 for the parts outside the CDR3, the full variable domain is DVKVTQSSRYLVKRTGEKVFLECVQDMDHENMFWYRQDPGLGLRLIYFSYDVKMKEKGDIPEGYSVSREKKERFSLILESASTNQTSMYLCASSYRDNSPLHFGNGTRLTVT.

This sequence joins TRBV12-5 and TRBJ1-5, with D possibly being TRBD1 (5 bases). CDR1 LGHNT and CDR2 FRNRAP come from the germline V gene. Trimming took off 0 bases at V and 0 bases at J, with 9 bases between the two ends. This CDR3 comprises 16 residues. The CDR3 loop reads CASGLVRGNSNQPQHF. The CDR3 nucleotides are TGTGCTAGTGGTTTGGTAAGGGGAAATAGCAATCAGCCCCAGCATTTT. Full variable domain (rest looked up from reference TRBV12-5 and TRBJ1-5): DARVTQTPRHKVTEMGQEVTMRCQPILGHNTVFWYRQTMMQGLELLAYFRNRAPLDDSGMPKDRFSAEMPDATLATLKIQPSEPRDSAVYFCASGLVRGNSNQPQHFGDGTRLSIL.

This chain's CDR3 is CASSRGLVGAGELFF. CDR3 nucleotide sequence: TGTGCCAGCAGTCGAGGACTAGTTGGGGCCGGGGAGCTGTTTTTT. The gene calls are TRBV6-5 and TRBJ2-2, with 7 nucleotides matching TRBD2. Germline values: CDR1 MNHEY, CDR2 SVGAGI. The CDR3 totals 15 residues. V lost 5 bases, J lost 6 bases, and 9 bases stayed unmatched.

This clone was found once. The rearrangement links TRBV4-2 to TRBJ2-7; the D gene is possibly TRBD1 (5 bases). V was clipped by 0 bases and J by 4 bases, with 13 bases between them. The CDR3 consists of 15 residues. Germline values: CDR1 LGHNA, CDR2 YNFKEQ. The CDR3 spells CASSQETPGKYEQYF. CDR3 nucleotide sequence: TGTGCCAGCAGCCAAGAAACGCCAGGGAAGTACGAGCAGTACTTC.

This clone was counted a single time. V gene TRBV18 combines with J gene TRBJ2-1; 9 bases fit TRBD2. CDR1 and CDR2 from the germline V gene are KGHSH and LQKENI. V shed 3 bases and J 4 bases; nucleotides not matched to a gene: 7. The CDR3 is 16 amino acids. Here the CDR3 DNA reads TGTGCCAGCTCACCCCCTAGCGGGAACTTTTACAATGAGCAGTTCTTC. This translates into CASSPPSGNFYNEQFF.

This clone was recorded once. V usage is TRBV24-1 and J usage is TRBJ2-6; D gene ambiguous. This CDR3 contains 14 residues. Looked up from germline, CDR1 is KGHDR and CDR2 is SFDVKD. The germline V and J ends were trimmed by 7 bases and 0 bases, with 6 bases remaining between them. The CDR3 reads CATRGSSGANVLTF. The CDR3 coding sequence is TGTGCCACCAGGGGCTCCTCTGGGGCCAACGTCCTGACTTTC.

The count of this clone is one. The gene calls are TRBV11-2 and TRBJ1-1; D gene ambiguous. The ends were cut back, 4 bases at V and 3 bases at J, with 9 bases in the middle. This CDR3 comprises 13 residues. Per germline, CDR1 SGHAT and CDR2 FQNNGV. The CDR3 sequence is CASSSGPDTEAFF. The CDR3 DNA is TGTGCCAGCAGCTCAGGTCCGGACACTGAAGCTTTCTTT.

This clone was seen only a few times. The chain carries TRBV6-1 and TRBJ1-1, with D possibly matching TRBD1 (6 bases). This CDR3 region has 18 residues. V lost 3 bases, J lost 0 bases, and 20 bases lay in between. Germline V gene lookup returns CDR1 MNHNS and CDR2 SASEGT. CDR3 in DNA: TGTGCCAGCAGTGACCCCTGGGGGGGCAATCATCTGAACACTGAAGCTTTCTTT. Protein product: CASSDPWGGNHLNTEAFF.

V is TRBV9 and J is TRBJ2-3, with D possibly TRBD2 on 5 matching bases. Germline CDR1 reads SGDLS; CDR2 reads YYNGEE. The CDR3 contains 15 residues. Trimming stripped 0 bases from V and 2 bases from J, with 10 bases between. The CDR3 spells CASSVVTGFTDTQYF. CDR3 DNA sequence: TGTGCCAGCAGCGTAGTAACGGGATTCACAGATACGCAGTATTTT.

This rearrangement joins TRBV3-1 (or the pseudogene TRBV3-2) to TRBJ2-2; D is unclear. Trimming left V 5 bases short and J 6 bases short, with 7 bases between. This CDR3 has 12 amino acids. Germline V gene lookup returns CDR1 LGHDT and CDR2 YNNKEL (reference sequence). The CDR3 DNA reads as TGTGCCAGCAGCTGGCGGCCCGGGGAGCTGTTTTTT. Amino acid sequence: CASSWRPGELFF.